This T cell receptor beta chain was captured in a study of blood T cell repertoires in COVID-19. In germline, CDR1 is SGDLS, CDR2 YYNGEE. V lost 3 bases and J lost 4; bases outside the gene matches: 4. This CDR3 spans 15 amino acids. The table came from immunoSEQ multiplex PCR; TCRdb's copy has only in-frame clones and leaves some out. Among roughly 33,000 clones, over 90% were seen once, and the ten largest hold around 5.5%. The TCR was taken from a human donor in a cohort sampled during active COVID-19. The chain has TRBV9 and TRBJ2-6; 7 positions match TRBD1. The sample was peripheral blood. The CDR3 sequence: CASSAGGSGANVLTF. CDR3 sequence (DNA): TGTGCCAGCAGCGCAGGGGGTTCAGGGGCCAACGTCCTGACTTTC.